The rows below give T cell receptor beta chains drawn from one sample of a study of human thymus T cells. Only in-frame clones appear in the TCRdb table, and some are missing; sequencing was by immunoSEQ multiplex PCR. This table has about 43,000 clones, roughly 94% appearing once. Material: blood. These TCRs come from a girl under three years old with a congenital heart defect but otherwise immunologically healthy. The CDR3 runs from the conserved cysteine through the conserved F or W. The size entry is marked missing in some rows and otherwise reads once, few, many or a size class.

J | V | size | CDR3
TRBJ1-2 | TRBV9 | - | CASSVDATVKVYTF
TRBJ1-2 | TRBV6-1 | - | CASRAGGYTF
TRBJ1-3 | TRBV7-2 | - | CASSEQGAPFSSGNTIYF
TRBJ2-1 | TRBV6-5 | - | CASSFGTSGDLGEQFF
TRBJ2-5 | TRBV21-1 | - | CASSTGHPETQYF
TRBJ1-2 | TRBV6-5 | - | CASSYSMGGDYGYTF
TRBJ1-2 | TRBV29-1 | - | CSVARERGFGYTF
TRBJ2-7 | TRBV2 | few | CASRLAGAYEQYF
TRBJ2-3 | TRBV4-2 | once | CASSQAGRAPLGTDTQYF
TRBJ1-4 | TRBV6-1 | - | CASSERQGCFF
TRBJ2-7 | TRBV10-3 | - | CAVTGFTGPYEQYF
TRBJ2-7 | TRBV6-1 | - | CASSHGEQYF
TRBJ1-1 | TRBV7-2 | - | CASSPMIDRKGGTEAFF
TRBJ2-7 | TRBV5-5 | - | CASSSVGSWYEQYF